Following are 21 T cell receptor beta chains from one sample sequenced in a study of blood T cell repertoires in COVID-19. Using immunoSEQ multiplex PCR, the repertoire was profiled, and TCRdb retains in-frame clones only, with some absent. The sample has 100,000 to 150,000 clones; around 81% are singletons. The sample taken for sequencing was peripheral blood. The receptors were sampled from a man in his thirties or forties with COVID-19, enrolled during active disease.

The chain recombines TRBV28 with TRBJ2-7, with a weak D call TRBD1 (6 bases). This CDR3 has 13 amino acids. Trimming left V 5 bases short and J 6 bases short, with 14 bases between. CDR1 and CDR2 (germline): MDHEN, SYDVKM. CDR3 DNA sequence: TGTGCCAGCAGTACCAGGGGATCAACCGAGCAGTACTTC. This translates into CASSTRGSTEQYF.

This clone was recorded once. The J gene is TRBJ1-4, the V gene TRBV7-9, with D possibly TRBD1 on 5 matching bases. CDR1 is SEHNR and CDR2 is FQNEAQ in the germline V gene (reference sequence). The CDR3 contains 15 residues. Trimming cost V 1 base and J 8 bases, with 14 bases left between them. CDR3 sequence reads: CASSLGAGRGEKLFF. CDR3 in DNA: TGTGCCAGCAGCTTAGGTGCAGGGAGGGGAGAAAAACTGTTTTTT.

This chain uses TRBV5-1 with TRBJ1-2; 7 bases match TRBD1. V lost 0 bases and J lost 3; bases outside the gene matches: 8. The CDR3 consists of 16 residues. Per the germline V gene, CDR1 is SGHRS and CDR2 is YFSETQ. The CDR3 DNA reads as TGCGCCAGCAGCTTGGCCGCCCTAGACAGGGACTATGGCTACACCTTC. Amino acids: CASSLAALDRDYGYTF.

The chain joins TRBV11-3 to TRBJ2-5, with TRBD2 as a possible D gene (6 bases). With 0 bases removed from V and 7 bases from J, the gap between germline ends came to 15 bases. The CDR3 totals 15 residues. CDR1 and CDR2 from the germline V gene are SGHNT and YENEEA. CDR3 sequence (DNA): TGTGCCAGCAGCTTAGAGTCACGGGGGACGGGGACCCAGTACTTC. Residues: CASSLESRGTGTQYF. The full variable domain, completed using reference TRBV11-3 and TRBJ2-5, is EAGVVQSPRYKIIEKKQPVAFWCNPISGHNTLYWYLQNLGQGPELLIRYENEEAVDDSQLPKDRFSAERLKGVDSTLKIQPAELGDSAVYLCASSLESRGTGTQYFGPGTRLLVL.

The chain combines TRBV19 with TRBJ2-1; 8 nucleotides match TRBD2. Germline CDR1 is LNHDA and CDR2 is SQIVND (reference sequence). The CDR3 is made up of 17 amino acids. Germline trimming cut 7 bases from V and 9 bases from J; bases unmatched to any gene: 20. CDR3 region: CASTVTESAGVSFEQFF. DNA for the CDR3: TGTGCCAGTACCGTAACGGAATCAGCGGGGGTGTCATTTGAGCAGTTCTTC.

The chain links TRBV7-9 to TRBJ1-4; the D gene is possibly TRBD1 (6 bases). V gave up 0 bases and J gave up 1 base, with 12 bases separating them. This CDR3 contains 17 residues. The germline gives CDR1 SEHNR, CDR2 FQNEAQ (reference sequence). The CDR3 DNA reads TGTGCCAGCAGCTTAGCGGACAGAGGGGTAACTAATGAAAAACTGTTTTTT. This gives the protein CASSLADRGVTNEKLFF.

The chain is built from TRBV5-6 and TRBJ2-1, with TRBD2 as a possible D gene (5 bases). The CDR3 runs to 17 residues. Germline lookup yields CDR1 SGHDT and CDR2 YYEEEE. V gave up 1 base and J gave up 10 bases, with 24 bases separating them. In DNA, the CDR3 is TGTGCCAGCAGCTTGAATTGGCGGGCCCTGCTCCTGGGGGAGCAGTTCTTC. This gives the protein CASSLNWRALLLGEQFF.

This clone was observed a few times. The genes are TRBV4-2 and TRBJ2-7; D perhaps matches TRBD2 (6 bases). Trimming cost V 0 bases and J 0 bases, with 12 bases left between them. This CDR3 has 16 residues. Germline CDR1 and CDR2: LGHNA and YNFKEQ. CDR3 amino acids: CASSQEEGTSSYEQYF. The DNA of the CDR3 is TGTGCCAGCAGCCAAGAGGAGGGAACTAGCTCCTACGAGCAGTACTTC.

The chain employs TRBV19 and TRBJ2-5; weak D call: TRBD2 (5 bases). CDR1 and CDR2 from the germline V gene are LNHDA and SQIVND (reference sequence). The length of the CDR3 is 12 residues. Deletions cut 4 bases from V and 7 bases from J, with 10 bases between. The CDR3 spells CASSNSGGTQYF. The CDR3 DNA sequence: TGTGCCAGTAGTAACTCAGGAGGGACCCAGTACTTC. Looking up the rest from reference TRBV19 and TRBJ2-5 gives the full variable domain: DGGITQSPKYLFRKEGQNVTLSCEQNLNHDAMYWYRQDPGQGLRLIYYSQIVNDFQKGDIAEGYSVSREKKESFPLTVTSAQKNPTAFYLCASSNSGGTQYFGPGTRLLVL.

V is TRBV4-1 and J is TRBJ2-7; TRBD1 might be the D (6 bases). V lost 4 bases and J 5 bases, leaving 12 bases between the germline ends. The CDR3 runs 13 residues. Germline V gene lookup returns CDR1 MGHRA and CDR2 YSYEKL. CDR3 sequence: CASSRPDSHEQYF. CDR3 in DNA: TGCGCCAGCAGCCGCCCGGACAGCCACGAGCAGTACTTC.

The CDR3 DNA follows: TGCGCCAGCAGCCTACGGACTAGCCATAGCACAGATACGCAGTATTTT. This gives the protein CASSLRTSHSTDTQYF. The V and J genes are TRBV4-1 and TRBJ2-3; 8 bases are shared with TRBD2. From germline, CDR1 is MGHRA and CDR2 YSYEKL. V shed 4 bases and J 0 bases; nucleotides not matched to a gene: 6. The CDR3 loop spans 16 amino acids.

The chain carries TRBV6-6 and TRBJ2-7; tentative D call: TRBD1 (6 bases). V was trimmed by 3 bases and J by 5 bases, leaving 14 bases between them. Germline V gives CDR1 MNHNY, CDR2 SVGAGI (reference sequence). The CDR3 totals 14 residues. The CDR3 DNA reads TGTGCCAGCAGTTATTTACAGGGTAGGCACGAGCAGTACTTC. Protein: CASSYLQGRHEQYF.

The rearrangement links TRBV4-2 to TRBJ2-7, with 12 bases aligning to TRBD2. The ends lost 1 base at V and 1 base at J; junction bases unmatched: 5. Germline V gene lookup returns CDR1 LGHNA and CDR2 YNFKEQ. The length of the CDR3 is 17 residues. CDR3 protein: CASSQGLGTSGSYEQYF. Written as DNA, the CDR3 is TGTGCCAGCAGCCAAGGACTCGGGACTAGCGGGTCCTACGAGCAGTACTTC.

This clone was detected only a few times. The J gene is TRBJ1-1, the V gene TRBV12-3 or TRBV12-4; D might be TRBD1 (5 bases). V dropped 10 bases and J dropped 1 base, with 13 bases sitting between them. The CDR3 consists of 13 residues. CDR3 coding DNA: TGTGCCACCCAGGGACTCCAGAACACTGAAGCTTTCTTT. This encodes CATQGLQNTEAFF.

This clone occurred once. This chain links TRBV19 with TRBJ1-5, with TRBD1 matching 8 bases. The V segment lost 6 bases and the J segment 5 bases; nucleotides outside the gene matches: 9. CDR1 is LNHDA and CDR2 is SQIVND in the germline V gene (reference sequence). The length of the CDR3 is 15 residues. The CDR3 nucleotides are TGTGCCAGTAGCCCGACAGGGGATCCTTATCAGCCCCAGCATTTT. This sequence encodes CASSPTGDPYQPQHF.

The chain has TRBV4-3 and TRBJ2-1, with unresolved D. This CDR3 region has 16 residues. Trimming left V 3 bases short and J 0 bases short, with 12 bases between. From germline, CDR1 is LGHNA and CDR2 YSLEER. The CDR3 DNA is TGCGCCAGCAGCCACCACTCCCTATCCTCCTACAATGAGCAGTTCTTC. Amino acid sequence: CASSHHSLSSYNEQFF.

This chain connects TRBV27 to TRBJ1-4; 7 bases line up with TRBD1. The CDR3 spans 16 residues. Germline trimming cut 5 bases from V and 4 bases from J; bases unmatched to any gene: 10. Germline values: CDR1 MNHEY, CDR2 SMNVEV (reference sequence). The DNA of the CDR3 is TGTGCCAGCAGTCCTACTCTCCGGGACAGTAATGAAAAACTGTTTTTT. Its protein is CASSPTLRDSNEKLFF.

The J gene is TRBJ2-7, the V gene TRBV7-6; 7 nucleotides line up with TRBD2. Germline CDR1 SGHVS, CDR2 FNYEAQ. This CDR3 has 15 amino acids. The V segment lost 5 bases and the J segment 0 bases; nucleotides outside the gene matches: 7. CDR3 sequence: CASSQNPSGSYEQYF. The CDR3 coding sequence is TGTGCCAGCAGCCAAAACCCTAGCGGCTCCTACGAGCAGTACTTC.

The chain is built from TRBV19 and TRBJ1-1, with 9 bases that match TRBD1. V gave up 1 base and J gave up 3 bases; unmatched junction bases: 6. From germline, CDR1 is LNHDA and CDR2 SQIVND (reference sequence). This CDR3 comprises 16 residues. CDR3 in amino acids: CASSIGPGTGHTEAFF. DNA of the CDR3: TGTGCCAGTAGTATAGGCCCCGGGACAGGGCACACTGAAGCTTTCTTT.

This clone has a handful of counts. The J gene is TRBJ1-5, the V gene TRBV28; 7 bases line up with TRBD1. Germline CDR1 reads MDHEN; CDR2 reads SYDVKM. The CDR3 length is 15 residues. After removal of 8 bases from V and 0 bases from J, the junction contained 7 bases not matched to a gene. The CDR3 DNA sequence: TGTGCCAGCCGAACAGGGGCCTATAGCAATCAGCCCCAGCATTTT. Translation: CASRTGAYSNQPQHF.

The gene calls are TRBV9 and TRBJ2-3; TRBD1 matches at 9 bases. V trimming: 2 bases; J trimming: 2 bases; junction bases outside the gene matches: 12. Germline-derived CDR1 and CDR2 are SGDLS and YYNGEE. The CDR3 contains 18 residues. The DNA for the CDR3 is TGTGCCAGCAGCGTGGGCCCCGGGACAGGGATTTACACAGATACGCAGTATTTT. Translating it yields CASSVGPGTGIYTDTQYF.